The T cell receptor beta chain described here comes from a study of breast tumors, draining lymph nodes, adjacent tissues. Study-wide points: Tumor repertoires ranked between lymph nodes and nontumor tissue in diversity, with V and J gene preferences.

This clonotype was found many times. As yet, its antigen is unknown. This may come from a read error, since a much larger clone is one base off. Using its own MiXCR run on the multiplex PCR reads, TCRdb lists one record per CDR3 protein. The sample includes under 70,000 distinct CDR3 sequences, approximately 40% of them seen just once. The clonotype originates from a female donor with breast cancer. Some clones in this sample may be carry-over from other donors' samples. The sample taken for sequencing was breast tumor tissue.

The CDR3 loop is CASSQGPGAGYTF. In nucleotides, the CDR3 is TGCGCCAGCAGCCAAGGTCCGGGGGCTGGCTACACCTTC. The V and J genes are TRBV4-1 and TRBJ1-2; D is perhaps TRBD1 (6 bases). Trimming took 1 base from V and 7 from J, leaving 10 bases between them. Germline loops: CDR1 MGHRA, CDR2 YSYEKL. This CDR3 region has 13 residues.